This TCR beta chain emerged from a study of CD8 T cells in Susac syndrome. This CDR3 is built from 15 residues. V gave up 2 bases and J gave up 2 bases, with 13 bases separating them. Germline loops: CDR1 MNHEY, CDR2 SMNVEV (reference sequence). RNA in amounts of about 0.5 to 1 ug was reverse transcribed with random hexamers. The amplification used immunoSEQ multiplex PCR on TCR beta CDR3; it spanned 54 Vbeta and 13 Jbeta. One entry per CDR3 protein results from TCRdb running MiXCR on the immunoSEQ multiplex PCR reads. The sample holds a few hundred thousand distinct CDR3 sequences, 95% seen once. Peripheral blood CD8+ and CD4+ T cells were profiled by TCR beta sequencing. It was treatment-naive patients with stable or active relapsing-remitting disease who made up the multiple sclerosis controls. Bulk CD8+ and CD4+ cells came from magnetic negative isolation; CD8+ TEMRA by FACS.

The J gene is TRBJ2-7, the V gene TRBV27; D remains ambiguous. Material: CD4+ T cells from PBMCs. This receptor was identified in a human donor with multiple sclerosis. CDR3 in amino acids: CASSLGKGRPYEQYF. The CDR3 DNA reads TGTGCCAGCAGTTTAGGGAAGGGTCGGCCCTACGAGCAGTACTTC.